This TCR beta chain was captured in a study of control samples from healthy donors and cancer patients. Data came from immunoSEQ multiplex PCR; TCRdb stores just in-frame clones and leaves some out. The sample has some 150,000 clones; over 85% are singletons. Only one count was recorded for this clone. This CDR3 contains 16 residues. CDR1 is SGHDT, CDR2 YYEEEE, per germline. The ends were cut back, 4 bases at V and 2 bases at J, with 16 bases in the middle. Sequenced material: blood. The genes are TRBV5-6 and TRBJ2-1, with D possibly being TRBD2 (7 bases). The source of this sequence is a man between 45 and 60 years old in good health. The CDR3 DNA sequence: TGTGCCAGCAGCGCGGAGGGGGGGCTCGCCTACAATGAGCAGTTCTTC. It specifies CASSAEGGLAYNEQFF.